Below, 27 T cell receptor beta chains from the same sample are listed, as sequenced in a study of breast tumors, draining lymph nodes, adjacent tissues. Axillary draining lymph nodes of breast cancer patients supplied the node samples. TCRdb re-called the multiplex PCR reads through MiXCR, storing one row per CDR3 protein. This sample has around 120,000 distinct CDR3 sequences, with nearly 20% found just once. Sequencing was done on a sample of axillary lymph node tissue. Receptor source: a female donor with breast cancer. Some clones in this sample may be carry-over from other donors' samples.

There are many counts of this clonotype. This chain joins TRBV6-1 and TRBJ1-2, with D uncertain. Trimming stripped 6 bases from V and 2 bases from J, with 4 bases between. The CDR3 consists of 11 residues. The germline V gene encodes CDR1 MNHNS and CDR2 SASEGT. CDR3 loop: CASSPNYGYTF. The CDR3 DNA sequence: TGTGCCAGCAGCCCAAACTATGGCTACACCTTC.

Ten or more counts support this clonotype. This chain links TRBV3-1 with TRBJ2-5; D is ambiguous. CDR1 LGHDT and CDR2 YNNKEL come from the germline V gene (reference sequence). The CDR3 is 14 residues long. The V gene lost 3 bases and the J gene lost 3 bases, with 11 bases spanning the gap. Here the CDR3 reads CASSHLPVEETQYF. The CDR3 DNA follows: TGTGCCAGCAGCCACCTCCCGGTGGAAGAGACCCAGTACTTC.

About this clonotype itself: With a much larger clone just one base away, this may be a read error. This rearrangement joins TRBV5-1 to TRBJ2-1; D possibly uses TRBD1 or TRBD2 (5 bases each). Germline V gene lookup returns CDR1 SGHRS and CDR2 YFSETQ. The CDR3 covers 15 residues. Trimming left V 7 bases short and J 1 base short, with 15 bases between. CDR3 amino acids: CASGYGTGSYNEQFF. The CDR3 region has the DNA TGCGCCAGCGGCTACGGGACGGGGTCCTACAATGAGCAGTTCTTC.

This clonotype was seen ten or more times. The rearrangement joins TRBV29-1 to TRBJ2-5; 7 nucleotides match TRBD2. The CDR3 consists of 13 residues. Trimming cost V 6 bases and J 4 bases; bases outside gene matches: 8. Germline lookup yields CDR1 SQVTM and CDR2 ANQGSEA. CDR3 amino acids: CSVAGTIGETQYF. CDR3 bases: TGCAGCGTAGCCGGGACTATCGGAGAGACCCAGTACTTC.

The table lists this clonotype with a few counts. This chain joins TRBV5-6 and TRBJ2-3; TRBD1 agrees at 9 bases. The ends lost 3 bases at V and 4 bases at J; junction bases unmatched: 3. This CDR3 comprises 14 residues. Germline CDR1 is SGHDT and CDR2 is YYEEEE. The CDR3 loop reads CASSSGTGSDTQYF. The CDR3 nucleotides are TGTGCCAGCAGCTCCGGGACAGGGTCAGATACGCAGTATTTT. Full variable domain (missing parts from reference TRBV5-6 and TRBJ2-3): DAGVTQSPTHLIKTRGQQVTLRCSPKSGHDTVSWYQQALGQGPQFIFQYYEEEERQRGNFPDRFSGHQFPNYSSELNVNALLLGDSALYLCASSSGTGSDTQYFGPGTRLTVL.

The sample holds many counts of this clonotype. The chain is built from TRBV10-2 and TRBJ2-7, with D uncertain. V shed 6 bases and J shed 0 bases, with 9 bases lying between them. The CDR3 contains 13 residues. Germline lookup yields CDR1 WSHSY and CDR2 SAAADI. In nucleotides, the CDR3 is TGCGCCAGCAGGTTTACTGTCTCCTACGAGCAGTACTTC. It codes for CASRFTVSYEQYF.

This clonotype came up many times. The chain uses TRBV2 and TRBJ2-3; TRBD1 is a possible D gene (6 bases). Trimming took off 6 bases at V and 1 base at J, with 14 bases between the two ends. The CDR3 extends over 15 amino acids. CDR1 is SNHLY and CDR2 is FYNNEI in the germline V gene. As DNA, the CDR3 is TGTGCCAGCAGAGAGACAGGTGTCGGCACAGATACGCAGTATTTT. Encoded protein: CASRETGVGTDTQYF.

Points on this clonotype: A much larger clone lies a single base off, so this may be a read error. The gene calls are TRBV19 and TRBJ1-2, with D perhaps matching TRBD1 (5 bases). This CDR3 is 18 amino acids long. V was shortened by 7 bases and J by 0 bases, with 24 bases between the two germline ends. Germline CDR1 LNHDA, CDR2 SQIVND (reference sequence). CDR3 sequence (DNA): TGTGCCAGTACCCTGGAGCGGGCAGGGCGGTTGGCTAACTATGGCTACACCTTC. Its protein is CASTLERAGRLANYGYTF. The variable domain in full, with the rest retrieved from reference TRBV19 and TRBJ1-2, is DGGITQSPKYLFRKEGQNVTLSCEQNLNHDAMYWYRQDPGQGLRLIYYSQIVNDFQKGDIAEGYSVSREKKESFPLTVTSAQKNPTAFYLCASTLERAGRLANYGYTFGSGTRLTVV.

The chain has TRBV18 and TRBJ2-4, with D tentatively TRBD1 (5 bases). The CDR3 consists of 15 residues. The V end lost 0 bases, the J end lost 4 bases, and 10 bases lay between the germline ends. Germline V gives CDR1 KGHSH, CDR2 LQKENI. The CDR3 nucleotides read TGTGCCAGCTCACCACCAAAAGGGGCGAAAAACATTCAGTACTTC. As protein: CASSPPKGAKNIQYF.

This clonotype was detected many times. This chain joins TRBV5-8 and TRBJ2-3; 8 bases match TRBD1. Germline assignment: CDR1 SGHTS and CDR2 YDEGEE. The junction had 11 bases not matched to a gene; V was cut back by 2 bases and J by 3 bases. The length of the CDR3 is 17 residues. CDR3 amino acids: CASSFGQGAFRTDTQYF. DNA for the CDR3: TGTGCCAGCAGCTTCGGACAGGGTGCCTTCAGGACAGATACGCAGTATTTT.

This clonotype has at least ten counts. The chain couples TRBV20-1 to TRBJ2-1; perhaps TRBD2 as D (6 bases). The CDR3 spans 15 residues. Germline V gives CDR1 DFQATT, CDR2 SNEGSKA (reference sequence). Deletions cut 6 bases from V and 5 bases from J, with 20 bases between. The CDR3 spells CSAIDAGSINNEQFF. CDR3 in DNA: TGCAGTGCGATAGATGCGGGATCAATTAACAATGAGCAGTTCTTC.

A single count supports this clonotype. The rearrangement uses TRBV2 and TRBJ2-5, with a tentative D call TRBD2 (7 bases). V was pared by 8 bases and J by 3 bases, with 16 bases between. The CDR3 extends over 14 amino acids. Germline assignment: CDR1 SNHLY and CDR2 FYNNEI. CDR3 sequence: CASEGGGPEETQYF. The CDR3 nucleotides read TGTGCCAGCGAGGGGGGGGGACCCGAAGAGACCCAGTACTTC.

The rearrangement uses TRBV10-3 and TRBJ2-2; perhaps TRBD2 as D (6 bases). Trimming pared 8 bases from V and 3 bases from J, leaving 16 bases between. Germline V gene lookup returns CDR1 ENHRY and CDR2 SYGVKD. The CDR3 has 15 residues. The CDR3 DNA reads TGTGCCATCGGGGATTCGGGGGAAGACACCGGGGAGCTGTTTTTT. Its protein product is CAIGDSGEDTGELFF.

This clonotype was recorded many times. The CDR3 loop reads CSVDRQGGYGYTF. CDR3 coding DNA: TGCAGCGTTGATAGACAGGGAGGATATGGCTACACCTTC. The rearrangement links TRBV29-1 to TRBJ1-2; 7 bases fit TRBD1. The V gene end was trimmed by 3 bases and the J gene end by 5 bases; junction bases not matched to a gene: 6. The CDR3 is 13 amino acids. Germline V lookup: CDR1 SQVTM, CDR2 ANQGSEA. Full variable domain (missing parts from reference TRBV29-1 and TRBJ1-2): SAVISQKPSRDICQRGTSLTIQCQVDSQVTMMFWYRQQPGQSLTLIATANQGSEATYESGFVIDKFPISRPNLTFSTLTVSNMSPEDSSIYLCSVDRQGGYGYTFGSGTRLTVV.

The chain has TRBV3-1 and TRBJ2-3, with D perhaps TRBD2 (5 bases). CDR1 is LGHDT and CDR2 is YNNKEL in the germline V gene (reference sequence). V was pared by 0 bases and J by 6 bases, with 16 bases between. The CDR3 covers 16 residues. CDR3 loop: CASSQDDRTPLDTQYF. The CDR3 region has the DNA TGTGCCAGCAGCCAAGACGATCGGACTCCCCTCGATACGCAGTATTTT.

As regards this clonotype: This sequence may be a read error, since a much larger clone differs from it by one base. The V call is TRBV7-8, the J call TRBJ2-2; the D is unclear. The germline V gene has CDR1 SGHVS and CDR2 FQNEAQ. The CDR3 sequence is 15 residues long. The CDR3 spells CAGSLAVSRPGELFF. In DNA form, the CDR3 reads TGTGCCGGCAGCTTAGCCGTCTCCCGACCCGGGGAGCTGTTTTTT.

For this clonotype: This clone may be a read error of a much larger clone one base away. The genes are TRBV24-1 and TRBJ2-3, with unresolved D. Per germline, CDR1 KGHDR and CDR2 SFDVKD. Trimming left V 10 bases short and J 5 bases short, with 15 bases between. The CDR3 has 13 residues. CDR3 protein: CATNAYPRDTQYF. DNA for the CDR3: TGTGCCACGAACGCTTACCCAAGAGATACGCAGTATTTT.

This clonotype was seen repeatedly, ten times or more. The CDR3 is CASSARDFTDTQYF. The CDR3 nucleotides read TGTGCCAGCAGCGCCCGGGACTTCACAGATACGCAGTATTTT. The chain has TRBV11-1 and TRBJ2-3; tentative D call: TRBD2 (6 bases). The CDR3 sequence is 14 residues long. Germline assignment: CDR1 SGHAT and CDR2 FQDESV (reference sequence). V lost 5 bases to trimming and J lost 2 bases, with 11 bases between them. Based on the CDR3 plus reference TRBV11-1 and TRBJ2-3, the full variable domain is EAEVAQSPRYKITEKSQAVAFWCDPISGHATLYWYRQILGQGPELLVQFQDESVVDDSQLPKDRFSAERLKGVDSTLKIQPAELGDSAMYLCASSARDFTDTQYFGPGTRLTVL.

This clonotype was seen at least ten times. The J gene is TRBJ1-2, the V gene TRBV28; the D is unclear. V was cut by 4 bases and J by 4 bases, with 13 bases left in between. Looked up from germline, CDR1 is MDHEN and CDR2 is SYDVKM. This CDR3 contains 14 residues. CDR3 region: CASSSPGLGYGYTF. CDR3 in DNA: TGTGCCAGCAGTTCCCCCGGCTTGGGCTATGGCTACACCTTC.

This clonotype appeared many times. The chain recombines TRBV2 with TRBJ1-2; 7 nucleotides align to TRBD1. Germline CDR1 reads SNHLY; CDR2 reads FYNNEI. The CDR3 length is 14 residues. The trim removed 7 bases at V and 0 bases at J, leaving 5 bases unmatched. CDR3 bases: TGTGCCAGCAATCGACAGGGAGCTAACTATGGCTACACCTTC. The encoded protein is CASNRQGANYGYTF.

This clonotype came up many times. The CDR3, as DNA: TGTGCCAGCAGAAACTATGGTGGGGCGGGAGACTCCTACAATGAGCAGTTCTTC. This translates into CASRNYGGAGDSYNEQFF. The V gene is TRBV6-6, the J gene TRBJ2-1, with 7 positions matching TRBD2. The CDR3 sequence is 18 residues long. The junction had 14 bases not matched to a gene; V was cut back by 6 bases and J by 0 bases. In germline, CDR1 is MNHNY, CDR2 SVGAGI (reference sequence).

This clonotype was found a few times. The chain carries TRBV30 and TRBJ2-2, with a possible D match to TRBD2 (5 bases). CDR1 and CDR2 from the germline V gene are GTSNPN and SVGIG (reference sequence). This CDR3 is 13 amino acids long. The germline V and J ends were trimmed by 2 bases and 4 bases, with 8 bases remaining between them. CDR3 sequence reads: CAWSKRGTGELFF. The CDR3 DNA sequence: TGTGCCTGGAGTAAACGGGGCACCGGGGAGCTGTTTTTT.

The gene calls are TRBV6-2 or TRBV6-3 and TRBJ2-1; 7 positions match TRBD1. This CDR3 spans 16 amino acids. Germline values: CDR1 MNHEY, CDR2 SVGEGT. V was clipped by 5 bases and J by 1 base; unmatched bases: 8. In DNA form, the CDR3 reads TGTGCCAGCAGTAATGGAAGGGGGCCATCCTACAATGAGCAGTTCTTC. This sequence encodes CASSNGRGPSYNEQFF.

This clonotype was counted only a few times. The chain is built from TRBV19 and TRBJ2-6; D ambiguous. CDR1 LNHDA and CDR2 SQIVND come from the germline V gene (reference sequence). This CDR3 is 15 amino acids long. V dropped 10 bases and J dropped 0 bases, with 13 bases sitting between them. The CDR3 reads CATKRSDSGANVLTF. The CDR3 DNA reads as TGTGCCACTAAAAGGTCAGACTCTGGGGCCAACGTCCTGACTTTC.

About this clonotype: One junction end does not reproduce the germline sequence, and a read error may be involved. The CDR3 loop reads CASSQTGYGANVPTF. The CDR3 DNA reads as TGTGCCAGTAGTCAAACAGGGTATGGGGCCAACGTCCCGACTTTC. The chain employs TRBV19 and TRBJ2-6; tentatively, D is TRBD1 (6 bases). This CDR3 is 15 amino acids long. The germline V gene has CDR1 LNHDA and CDR2 SQIVND (reference sequence).

In this sample, this clonotype turned up a few times. A much larger clone differs from this one at a single base, so this may be a read error. The rearrangement joins TRBV6-5 to TRBJ1-6; no firm D call. Germline V CDR1 and CDR2: MNHEY, SVGAGI. The CDR3 loop spans 15 amino acids. Trimming removed 6 bases from V and 2 bases from J, with 11 bases in between. CDR3: CASSLRDTYNSPLHF. The CDR3 DNA reads as TGTGCCAGCAGCCTAAGGGATACCTATAATTCACCCCTCCACTTT.

About this clonotype itself: This clone may be a read error of a much larger clone one base away. The chain carries TRBV19 and TRBJ2-1, with TRBD2 matching 14 bases. The CDR3 runs to 17 residues. V lost 4 bases, J lost 5 bases, and 7 bases stayed unmatched. Germline-derived CDR1 and CDR2 are LNHDA and SQIVND (reference sequence). CDR3 coding DNA: TGTGCCAGTAGTACAGGGCGGGGACTAGCGGGGGACAATGAGCAGTTCTTC. Translating gives CASSTGRGLAGDNEQFF.